These T cell receptor beta chains were read from a single sample in a study of radiotherapy plus CTLA-4 blockade in lung cancer. Data came from immunoSEQ multiplex PCR; TCRdb stores just in-frame clones and leaves some out. This table has about 30,000 clones, approximately 79% appearing once. Sample: peripheral blood, taken from a patient treated with radiotherapy plus ipilimumab. The receptors come from a human donor with non-small cell lung cancer who had stable disease on radiotherapy plus ipilimumab. Both conserved end residues are part of each CDR3. Clone size appears in some rows only: once, few, many, or a class for an expanded clone.

>TRBV25-1|NA
CASSALAGGQSEQFF
>TRBV11-2|NA
CASSFRGVDRAQETQYF
>TRBV4-1|NA
CASSQGIAPLHF
>TRBV10-3|NA
CASEEGTGGEQPQHF
>TRBV29-1|NA
CSVDAGSTDTQYF
>TRBV2|NA
CASSSPGQGSYGYTF
>TRBV28|once
CASSTRQGAGYGYTF
>TRBV4-1|NA
CASSQVTGGPTDTQYF
>TRBV30|NA
CAWSGSNRGPVEFF
>TRBV19|NA
CASSAGTSDGNEQFF